The 7 T cell receptor beta chains listed next were all sequenced from one sample in a study of cytomegalovirus exposure and HLA in healthy donors. Libraries were prepared by immunoSEQ multiplex PCR; TCRdb keeps only in-frame clonotypes and omits some of them. This table has tens of thousands of clones, 85% to 95% appearing once. Sequencing was done on a sample of PBMCs. These receptors all stem from a woman aged 18 to 35 in good health and CMV-seropositive.

The rearrangement uses TRBV19 and TRBJ2-2; 11 nucleotides align to TRBD1. The CDR3 consists of 14 residues. The V and J ends lost 7 bases and 4 bases, in that order; junction bases with no gene match: 2. Germline loops: CDR1 LNHDA, CDR2 SQIVND (reference sequence). The CDR3 here is CASKGQGVTGELFF. The CDR3, as DNA: TGTGCCAGTAAGGGACAGGGGGTCACCGGGGAGCTGTTTTTT.

V gene TRBV5-1 combines with J gene TRBJ2-3; 12 nucleotides agree with TRBD2. Germline V gene lookup returns CDR1 SGHRS and CDR2 YFSETQ. This CDR3 contains 14 residues. V lost 8 bases to trimming and J lost 2 bases; unmatched junction nucleotides: 3. CDR3 sequence (DNA): TGCGCCAGTCGGACTAGCGGGGCCACAGATACGCAGTATTTT. It encodes CASRTSGATDTQYF.

The rearrangement links TRBV11-2 to TRBJ2-7, with D perhaps matching TRBD2 (6 bases). Germline CDR1 SGHAT, CDR2 FQNNGV. Between the trimmed V and J ends, which lost 3 bases and 2 bases, there was a span of 11 bases. The CDR3 is 14 residues long. The CDR3 coding sequence is TGTGCCAGCAGCTTTGGGGGGTCGGCCTACGAGCAGTACTTC. Encoded protein: CASSFGGSAYEQYF.

V is TRBV10-3 and J is TRBJ2-3, with 15 nucleotides matching TRBD2. The germline V gene encodes CDR1 ENHRY and CDR2 SYGVKD. The CDR3 totals 16 residues. J gave up 4 bases and V 5 bases, and 4 bases lay outside the gene matches. The CDR3 sequence is CAISPRTSGGADTQYF. In DNA, the CDR3 is TGTGCCATCAGTCCCAGGACTAGCGGGGGGGCAGATACGCAGTATTTT.

The sample holds one count of this clone. This rearrangement joins TRBV5-6 to TRBJ2-5, with D tentatively TRBD2 (5 bases). Trimming took 4 bases from V and 0 from J, leaving 16 bases between them. The CDR3 is made up of 16 amino acids. Per the germline V gene, CDR1 is SGHDT and CDR2 is YYEEEE. The CDR3 DNA follows: TGTGCCAGCAGCCCCCGGTTCTGGCGGGACCAAGAGACCCAGTACTTC. Translating it yields CASSPRFWRDQETQYF.

This CDR3 is CATSGQWGGTAGNTIYF. For the CDR3, the DNA is TGTGCCACCAGCGGACAATGGGGTGGAACAGCTGGAAACACCATATATTTT. The chain recombines TRBV15 with TRBJ1-3; perhaps TRBD1 as D (5 bases). CDR3 length: 17 amino acids. Germline CDR1 LNHNV, CDR2 YYDKDF (reference sequence). The V gene lost 5 bases and the J gene lost 2 bases, with 19 bases spanning the gap.

The sample holds one count of this clone. The gene calls are TRBV7-8 and TRBJ1-5; 9 nucleotides align to TRBD1. V lost 5 bases and J lost 7; bases outside the gene matches: 6. This CDR3 is built from 14 residues. The germline V gene has CDR1 SGHVS and CDR2 FQNEAQ. CDR3 DNA sequence: TGTGCCAGCAGCCTCAGACAGGGGGACCAGCCCCAGCATTTT. Translation gives CASSLRQGDQPQHF.